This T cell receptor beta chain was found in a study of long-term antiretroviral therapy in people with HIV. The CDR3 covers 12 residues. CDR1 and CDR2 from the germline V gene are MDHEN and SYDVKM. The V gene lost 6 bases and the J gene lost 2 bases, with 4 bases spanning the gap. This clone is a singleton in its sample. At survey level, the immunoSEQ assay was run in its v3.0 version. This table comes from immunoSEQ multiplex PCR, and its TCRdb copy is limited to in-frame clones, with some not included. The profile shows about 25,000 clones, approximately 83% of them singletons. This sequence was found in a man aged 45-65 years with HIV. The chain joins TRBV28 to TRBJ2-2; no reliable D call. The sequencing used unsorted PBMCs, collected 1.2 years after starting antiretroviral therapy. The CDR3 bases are TGTGCCAGCAGGGACAACACCGGGGAGCTGTTTTTT. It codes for CASRDNTGELFF.